This TCR beta chain came from a study of cytomegalovirus exposure and HLA in healthy donors (dated by TCRdb to the late 2010s). In the study overall: An earlier analysis of approximately 640 of the donors reported 276 Gb of sequence data and 120 million or so unique TCR beta sequences from 150 million to 200 million T cells. An earlier analysis of 500 to 650 of the donors applied high-throughput TCR beta sequencing to assess whether each TCR beta V gene segment acted as functional or pseudogenic. Four to six DR-DQ haplotypes were handled as single units for association and clustering, since linkage in the cohort was strong. Every repertoire in the discovery cohort had been generated on one and the same sequencing platform. Class I and class II HLA loci were covered by the typing at four-digit resolution. The study aimed to test whether signatures of past pathogen exposure could be identified by cataloging public T cell receptors. Of the approximately 370 genotyped donors, approximately 80% were placed in the genetic ancestry cluster associated with self-reported Caucasian donors. Donor age, sex, ethnicity and CMV serostatus were collected together with the repertoire data. To study patterns of TCR occurrence, a later analysis re-analyzed previously published TCR beta repertoires from just over 650 donors and added high-resolution HLA genotyping. In a later genetic analysis, genome-wide SNP genotypes for about 65% of the 666 donors were used, and that subset was treated as a discovery cohort. Approximately 300 gigabases of sequencing data and about 92 million unique TCR sequences made up an early release that covered around 640 HLA-typed donors. Rather than using new phenotypic data, the later analysis identified candidate immune exposures from TCR beta sequences and from how often those sequences occurred across donors. Among 398 genotyped donors of the cohort, an average of around 250,000 unique TCR beta nucleotide sequences was sequenced per donor, of which about 19% were non-productive. The study used immunosequencing to profile the T cell repertoires of 666 subjects and linked those repertoires to cytomegalovirus serostatus. The study combined high-throughput TCR immunosequencing, statistical association of individual TCRs with disease status, and machine learning to predict cytomegalovirus infection status. Typing coverage varied by locus: 629-630 donors for A, B, C, DRB1 and DQB1; more than 500 for DQA1; around 570 for DPA1; more than 450 for DPB1. Along with the roughly 700-subject first cohort, a separate validation cohort of over a hundred different subjects was used. Findings and caveats that apply to the study as a whole: Most TCR sequences were observed very rarely across donors, whereas some public TCRs were present in many individuals. A later analysis found that TCR association rates varied across HLA loci, with DRB1 alleles showing the most associated TCRs and HLA-C alleles the fewest. In a later analysis, most CMV-associated TCR beta chains were found to appear HLA-restricted, with HLA associations seemingly driven largely by CMV exposure. A few of the identified cytomegalovirus-associated TCR beta chains were confirmed in vitro to be specific for cytomegalovirus antigens. When HLA alleles, especially DR and DQ, strongly co-occurred, TCR associations were difficult to assign to individual alleles. The sequencing pipeline was judged likely to have produced a cluster of highly shared sequence variants as a technical artifact. A later analysis associated 17,000 or so TCR beta sequences with specific HLA alleles at a false discovery rate of 0.05. Broadly in line with IMGT annotations, most TCR beta V segments showed up in productive rearrangements about 87% or about 30% of the time in an earlier analysis of roughly 590 of the donors. The presence/absence analyses assumed that sequencing depth was roughly uniform across donors, and that assumption may not be true. An association between a missense DCLRE1C variant and V-gene and J-gene trimming of TCR beta chains was found in a later genetic analysis and replicated in an independent cohort. Because counts were too low, seventeen rarely observed V segments, including chromosome 9 orphons, were excluded from the earlier analysis of 500 to 700 of the donors. Because the 87-base-pair reads could not distinguish some IMGT-functional V segments, including TRBV6-2 and TRBV6-3, those segments were excluded. In this cohort, only TCR beta chains were sequenced, and detectable features were limited by the absence of alpha or paired-chain data. In a later analysis, HLA-associated TCR beta chains showed more clonal expansion and lower generation probabilities than non-associated chains that were equally common. The only immune exposure information available for the cohort was CMV serostatus. A further reported finding was that TCR beta sequences accurately predicted the HLA-A and HLA-B alleles for most subjects in the first cohort. Because some donors lacked HLA typing at each locus, the association tests relied only on the typed subset. According to a later analysis, parvovirus B19, influenza, CMV and Epstein-Barr virus appeared linked to several top co-occurrence clusters. According to the authors, the approach could potentially be generalized to other disease states and immunological phenotypes. In both the original and validation cohorts, the classifier was reported to diagnose cytomegalovirus status with high specificity and sensitivity. Linkage disequilibrium might explain the correlated functional status among segregating V segments, but an unknown experimental factor could not be ruled out. The study gave a list of under 200 TCR beta chains associated with cytomegalovirus. In a later genetic analysis, fewer N-insertions in productive TCRs were reported among donors in an Asian-associated ancestry cluster than the 666-donor mean.

The cohort consisted of some 730 healthy bone marrow donors. At the time of sampling, all cohort members were nominally healthy, though unrecorded immune exposures were likely present. The donor was CMV seronegative and was included in the group of 352 seronegative cohort members. Every donor gave a peripheral blood sample, and the peripheral blood mononuclear cells from that sample were used for TCR beta sequencing. Genomic DNA was extracted from the blood cell samples with the Qiagen DNeasy Blood Extraction Kit. The CDR3, from cysteine to phenylalanine, totals 16 residues. Only the CDR3 region is kept as DNA, spanning 48 bases read in frame from base 1. The junction shows trimming of 3 bases on V and 0 bases on J, plus 12 bases between the germline ends. CDR1 and CDR2 were assigned from the germline V gene as SNHLY and FYNNEI. A word on this clone: It lacks a known antigen. Base qualities are missing; no much larger clone stands one base away.

Library preparation employed the immunoSEQ multiplex PCR assay. A mixture of 60 forward primers for TCR Vbeta segments and 13 reverse primers for TCR Jbeta segments was used in the multiplex PCR. A multiplex PCR assay on genomic DNA amplified the CDR3 region of rearranged TCR beta genes. On the Illumina HiSeq System, the amplified TCR beta libraries were sequenced as 87-base-pair reads. Under the source paper's analysis protocol: A later analysis tallied around 82 million unique TCR beta chains across the 666 repertoires, and some 12 million of those chains were shared by two or more donors. To remove PCR and sequencing errors, raw reads were error-corrected and collapsed into unique sequences using a nearest-neighbor algorithm that merged closely related sequences. Alignment of CDR3 sequences to IMGT reference sequences was used to assign V, D and J gene segments. Each retained sequence needed at least a six-nucleotide match to both a V gene segment and a J gene segment. A rearrangement counted as productive if the CDR3 had no stop codons and remained in frame with V and J, and every other rearrangement counted as non-productive. Following IMGT convention, CDR3 was defined as the stretch from the second conserved V-encoded cysteine up to the conserved J-encoded phenylalanine. The earlier analysis of about 560 of the donors excluded any sequence lacking an unambiguous match to a single V gene segment. An earlier analysis of 587 of the donors classified V segments as functional when productive rearrangements were above 56.7% and as segregating when the standard deviation between donors was above 5%. A statistical classification framework was built to diagnose cytomegalovirus status from the catalog of TCR beta chain sequences. In a later analysis, TCR nucleotide sequences were compared against IMGT/GENE-DB human TR gene sequences so that V and J genes could be assigned. The TCRdist pipeline was used in a later analysis to assign CDR3 sequences and most-parsimonious VDJ recombination scenarios. A later analysis defined each TCR beta chain by its CDR3 amino acid sequence plus V-gene family, and excluded reads lacking a unique V-gene family. To address suspected cross-contamination and a sequencing artifact, a later analysis removed 550 to 750 highly shared, low-generation-probability nucleotide sequences. In a later analysis, a clonal expansion index was calculated for each public chain from normalized within-repertoire ranks of inferred template counts. In a later analysis, generation probabilities were computed using a VDJ recombination model fitted to out-of-frame rearrangements, and the results were checked against IGoR. In a later analysis, TCR-TCR, TCR-HLA and TCR-CMV co-occurrence was scored with hypergeometric tests, and a repertoire-size bias correction was applied to TCR pairs. To estimate false discovery rates, a later analysis permuted the HLA or CMV assignments 20 times. In a later analysis, co-occurring TCRs were grouped using DBSCAN, and TCRdist sequence similarity was added for clustering within HLA-allele-positive subsets. Co-occurrence clustering excluded repertoires with fewer than 30,000 or more than 120,000 public chains, plus five with anomalous nucleotide sharing. The table comes from immuneACCESS by way of TCRdb, which keeps in-frame sequences with V and J called. Part of the clones is missing from these tables; in studies checked, under half for an unresolved V gene and the rest for unknown reasons. V and J calls and clone size come straight from that table; D and trimming were deduced from the DNA. The sample table contains roughly 70,000 clones; only one count was recorded for around three quarters of them. The ten largest clones represent 6% to 6.5% of the sample.

In this chain, TRBV2 is recombined with TRBJ1-5, with no confidently assigned D gene. Sample: PBMCs. The source of this sequence is a man over 45 in good health and CMV-seronegative. The CDR3 region reads CASSDWAANSNQPQHF. The sequenced DNA: TGTGCCAGCAGTGACTGGGCAGCTAATAGCAATCAGCCCCAGCATTTT.